The clone carrying this T cell receptor beta chain was counted a single time. Its antigen is unidentified. This specimen belongs to a study of Ad26.COV2.S vaccination and SARS-CoV-2 variants. Study-wide results and limits: Recipients given vaccine exceeded placebo recipients in spike-specific TCR breadth. Similar non-spike TCR breadth was observed in recipients of vaccine and of placebo.

Clones were sequenced by immunoSEQ multiplex PCR, and TCRdb holds only the in-frame ones, with some missing. Here the sample spans 300,000 to 400,000 clones, approximately 90% being singletons. The V segment lost 6 bases and the J segment 4 bases; nucleotides outside the gene matches: 7. Germline-derived CDR1 and CDR2 are MNHEY and SVGAGI. The CDR3 loop spans 14 amino acids. This clonotype was sampled from a human donor who had recovered from COVID-19. Sequencing used peripheral blood, obtained after recovery from COVID-19. This chain joins TRBV6-5 and TRBJ2-7; 9 positions match TRBD1. The CDR3 sequence: CASRTGTGLYEQYF. The CDR3 DNA is TGTGCCAGCAGGACAGGGACAGGGCTGTACGAGCAGTACTTC.